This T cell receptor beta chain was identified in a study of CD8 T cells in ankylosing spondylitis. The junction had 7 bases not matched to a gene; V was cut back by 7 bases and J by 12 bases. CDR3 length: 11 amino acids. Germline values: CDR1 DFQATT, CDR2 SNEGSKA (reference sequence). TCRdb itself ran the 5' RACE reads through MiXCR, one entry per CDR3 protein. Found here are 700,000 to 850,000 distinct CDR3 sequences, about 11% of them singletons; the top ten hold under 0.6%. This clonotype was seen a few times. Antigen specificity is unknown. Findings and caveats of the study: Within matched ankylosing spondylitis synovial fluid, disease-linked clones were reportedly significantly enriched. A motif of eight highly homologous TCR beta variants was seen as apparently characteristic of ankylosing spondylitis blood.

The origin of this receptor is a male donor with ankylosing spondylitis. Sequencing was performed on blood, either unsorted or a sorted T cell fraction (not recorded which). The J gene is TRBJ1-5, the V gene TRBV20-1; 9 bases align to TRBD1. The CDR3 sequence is CSVPRTGVQHF. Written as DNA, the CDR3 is TGCAGTGTTCCAAGGACAGGGGTCCAGCATTTT.